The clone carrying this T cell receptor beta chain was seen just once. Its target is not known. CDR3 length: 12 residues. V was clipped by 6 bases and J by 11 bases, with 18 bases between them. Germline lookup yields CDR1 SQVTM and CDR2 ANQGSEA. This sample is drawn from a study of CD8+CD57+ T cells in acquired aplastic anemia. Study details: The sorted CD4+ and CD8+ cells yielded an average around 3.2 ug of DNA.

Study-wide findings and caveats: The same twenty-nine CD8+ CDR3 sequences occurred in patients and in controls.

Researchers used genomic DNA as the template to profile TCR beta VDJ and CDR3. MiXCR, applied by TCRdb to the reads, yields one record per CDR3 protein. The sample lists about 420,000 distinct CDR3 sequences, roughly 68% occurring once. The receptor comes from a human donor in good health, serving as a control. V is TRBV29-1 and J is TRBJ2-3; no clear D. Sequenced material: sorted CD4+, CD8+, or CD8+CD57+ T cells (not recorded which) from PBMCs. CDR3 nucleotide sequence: TGCAGCGTCCTCGGCGCATCCTATGGGCAGTATTTT. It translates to CSVLGASYGQYF.